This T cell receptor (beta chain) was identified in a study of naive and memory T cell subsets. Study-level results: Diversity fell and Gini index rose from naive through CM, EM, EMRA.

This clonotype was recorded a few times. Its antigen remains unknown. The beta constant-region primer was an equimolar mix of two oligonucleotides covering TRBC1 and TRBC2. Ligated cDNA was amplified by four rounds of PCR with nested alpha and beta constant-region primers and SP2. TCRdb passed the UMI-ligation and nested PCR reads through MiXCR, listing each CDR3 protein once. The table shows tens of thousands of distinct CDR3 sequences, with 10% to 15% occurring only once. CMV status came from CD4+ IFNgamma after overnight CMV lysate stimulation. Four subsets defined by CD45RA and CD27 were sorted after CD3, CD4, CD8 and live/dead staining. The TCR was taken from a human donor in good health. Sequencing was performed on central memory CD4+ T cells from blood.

This CDR3 is CASSVMAGGNSPLHF. Here the CDR3 DNA reads TGTGCCAGCAGCGTAATGGCAGGGGGCAATTCACCCCTCCACTTT. V gene TRBV9 combines with J gene TRBJ1-6; 8 nucleotides align to TRBD1. This CDR3 is 15 amino acids long. V shed 1 base and J 7 bases; nucleotides not matched to a gene: 4. The V gene's germline CDR1 is SGDLS and CDR2 YYNGEE.